These 6 T cell receptor beta chains were all obtained from the same sample, sequenced in a study of blood T cells in healthy people across ages (dated by TCRdb to about 2015). Libraries were prepared through 5' RACE. TCRdb shows the sequencer as Illumina HiSeq 2500. A second roughly 7 to 12 cycle PCR used a sample-barcoded 5' primer and a J-beta primer mix. TCRdb itself trimmed the public reads at Q25 with fastp, ran MiXCR and retained productive beta chains. Entries that share a CDR3 protein sequence are merged under the most common genes and DNA. A total of 590,000 or so distinct CDR3 sequences appear in this sample, less than 35% of them only once. The top ten clonotypes cover about a sixth of the sample. Sequences were obtained from blood. The receptors come from a woman of 80 years or more in good health.

This clonotype was counted a few times. The chain joins TRBV30 to TRBJ2-1; 12 bases match TRBD2. The junction had 12 bases not matched to a gene; V was cut back by 5 bases and J by 7 bases. Germline assignment: CDR1 GTSNPN and CDR2 SVGIG (reference sequence). The CDR3 loop spans 16 amino acids. The CDR3 DNA follows: TGTGCCTGGGTGCCCTCTAGCGGGGGGGCCAAGAATGAGCAGTTCTTC. It is translated as CAWVPSSGGAKNEQFF.

The CDR3 region is CSARVYRWRNTEAFF. The DNA for the CDR3 is TGCAGTGCTAGAGTCTACAGGTGGAGGAACACTGAAGCTTTCTTT. This chain connects TRBV20-1 to TRBJ1-1; tentatively, D is TRBD1 (5 bases). CDR3 length: 15 amino acids. The V and J ends lost 1 base and 1 base respectively, with 13 bases between them. CDR1 and CDR2 from the germline V gene are DFQATT and SNEGSKA (reference sequence).

This clonotype was counted many times. The V call is TRBV5-1, the J call TRBJ2-7, with D tentatively TRBD2 (7 bases). The CDR3 has 13 residues. V lost 3 bases to trimming and J lost 4 bases, with 11 bases between them. Germline CDR1 reads SGHRS; CDR2 reads YFSETQ. CDR3 bases: TGCGCCAGCAGCTGGGAGGGGGGTTACGAGCAGTACTTC. Translated: CASSWEGGYEQYF. Full variable domain (rest looked up from reference TRBV5-1 and TRBJ2-7): KAGVTQTPRYLIKTRGQQVTLSCSPISGHRSVSWYQQTPGQGLQFLFEYFSETQRNKGNFPGRFSGRQFSNSRSEMNVSTLELGDSALYLCASSWEGGYEQYFGPGTRLTVT.

This clonotype came up many times. The chain combines TRBV4-1 with TRBJ1-2, with D possibly being TRBD1 (6 bases). This CDR3 is built from 15 residues. The V end lost 0 bases, the J end lost 3 bases, and 11 bases lay between the germline ends. Germline values: CDR1 MGHRA, CDR2 YSYEKL. The CDR3 is CASSQEQGPDYGYTF. CDR3 bases: TGCGCCAGCAGCCAAGAGCAGGGGCCGGACTATGGCTACACCTTC.

This clonotype was found many times. V and J are TRBV6-5 and TRBJ1-2; D is perhaps TRBD1 (6 bases). V was clipped by 9 bases and J by 7 bases, with 18 bases between them. The CDR3 totals 13 residues. CDR1 and CDR2 from the germline V gene are MNHEY and SVGAGI. DNA of the CDR3: TGTGCCAGTTTAAAAGGGGGGGGCGGTGGCTACACCTTC. This codes for CASLKGGGGGYTF.

There are many counts of this clonotype. J is TRBJ2-5 and V is TRBV5-4; TRBD2 matches 7 bases. V lost 1 base, J lost 1 base, and 7 bases stayed unmatched. CDR1 is SGHNT and CDR2 is YYREEE in the germline V gene (reference sequence). The CDR3 runs to 16 residues. CDR3 coding DNA: TGTGCCAGCAGCTTGCGTACCGGGGGGTTCCAAGAGACCCAGTACTTC. This encodes CASSLRTGGFQETQYF.